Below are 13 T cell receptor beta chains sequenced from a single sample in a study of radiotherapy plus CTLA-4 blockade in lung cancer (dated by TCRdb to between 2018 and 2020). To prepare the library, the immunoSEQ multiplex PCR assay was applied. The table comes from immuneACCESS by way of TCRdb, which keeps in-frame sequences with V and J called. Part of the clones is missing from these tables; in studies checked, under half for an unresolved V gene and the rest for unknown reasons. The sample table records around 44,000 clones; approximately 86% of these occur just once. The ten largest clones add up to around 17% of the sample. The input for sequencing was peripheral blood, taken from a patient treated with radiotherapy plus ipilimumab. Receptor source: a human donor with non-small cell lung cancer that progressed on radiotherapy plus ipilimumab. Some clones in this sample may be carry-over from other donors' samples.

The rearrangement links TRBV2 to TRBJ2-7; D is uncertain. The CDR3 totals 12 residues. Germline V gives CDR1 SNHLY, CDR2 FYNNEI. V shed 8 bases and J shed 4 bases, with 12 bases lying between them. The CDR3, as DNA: TGTGCCAGCTCCACACAGAGTTACGAGCAGTACTTC. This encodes CASSTQSYEQYF.

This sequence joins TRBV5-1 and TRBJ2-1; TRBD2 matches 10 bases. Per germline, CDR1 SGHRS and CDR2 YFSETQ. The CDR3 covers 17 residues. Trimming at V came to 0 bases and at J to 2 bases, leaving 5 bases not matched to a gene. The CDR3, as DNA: TGCGCCAGCAGCTTGGCGCCCAGCGGGGGGGCCTACAATGAGCAGTTCTTC. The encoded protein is CASSLAPSGGAYNEQFF. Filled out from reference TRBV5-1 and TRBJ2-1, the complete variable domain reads KAGVTQTPRYLIKTRGQQVTLSCSPISGHRSVSWYQQTPGQGLQFLFEYFSETQRNKGNFPGRFSGRQFSNSRSEMNVSTLELGDSALYLCASSLAPSGGAYNEQFFGPGTRLTVL.

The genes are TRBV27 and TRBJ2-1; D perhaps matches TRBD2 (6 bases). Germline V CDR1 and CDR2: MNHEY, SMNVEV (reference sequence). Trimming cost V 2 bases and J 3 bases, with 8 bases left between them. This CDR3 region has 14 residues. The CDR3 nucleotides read TGTGCCAGCAGTTTAAGCGGGCTCTACAATGAGCAGTTCTTC. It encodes CASSLSGLYNEQFF.

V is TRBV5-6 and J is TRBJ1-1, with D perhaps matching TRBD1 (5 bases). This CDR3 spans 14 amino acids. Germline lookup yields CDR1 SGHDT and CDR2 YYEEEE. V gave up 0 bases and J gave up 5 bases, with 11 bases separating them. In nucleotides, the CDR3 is TGTGCCAGCAGCTTGGGACGGCGGGGGACTGAAGCTTTCTTT. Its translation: CASSLGRRGTEAFF.

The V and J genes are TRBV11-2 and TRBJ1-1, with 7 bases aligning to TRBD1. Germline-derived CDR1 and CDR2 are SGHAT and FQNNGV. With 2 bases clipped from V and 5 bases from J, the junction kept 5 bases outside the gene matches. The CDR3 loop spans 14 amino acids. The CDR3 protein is CASSLWGQLTEAFF. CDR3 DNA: TGTGCCAGCAGCTTATGGGGACAGTTAACTGAAGCTTTCTTT.

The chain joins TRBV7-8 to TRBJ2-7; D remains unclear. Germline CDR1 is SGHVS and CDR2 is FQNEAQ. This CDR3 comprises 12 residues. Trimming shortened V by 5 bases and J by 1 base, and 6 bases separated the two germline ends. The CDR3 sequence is CASSPQSYEQYF. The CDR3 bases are TGTGCCAGCAGCCCCCAATCCTACGAGCAGTACTTC. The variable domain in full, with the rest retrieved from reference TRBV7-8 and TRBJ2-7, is GAGVSQSPRYKVAKRGQDVALRCDPISGHVSLFWYQQALGQGPEFLTYFQNEAQLDKSGLPSDRFFAERPEGSVSTLKIQRTQQEDSAVYLCASSPQSYEQYFGPGTRLTVT.

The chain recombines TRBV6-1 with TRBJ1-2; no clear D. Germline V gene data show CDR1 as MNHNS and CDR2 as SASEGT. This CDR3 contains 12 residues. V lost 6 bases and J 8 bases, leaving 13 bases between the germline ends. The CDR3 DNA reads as TGTGCCAGCAGACAAATCGAAGAAGGCTACACCTTC. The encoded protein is CASRQIEEGYTF.

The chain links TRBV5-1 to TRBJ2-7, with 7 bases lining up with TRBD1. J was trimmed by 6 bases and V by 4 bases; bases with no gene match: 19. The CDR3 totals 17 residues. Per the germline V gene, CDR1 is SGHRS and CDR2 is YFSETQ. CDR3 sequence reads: CASSIDPTTTGFGEQYF. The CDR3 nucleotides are TGCGCCAGCAGCATCGACCCAACCACGACAGGGTTTGGCGAGCAGTACTTC.

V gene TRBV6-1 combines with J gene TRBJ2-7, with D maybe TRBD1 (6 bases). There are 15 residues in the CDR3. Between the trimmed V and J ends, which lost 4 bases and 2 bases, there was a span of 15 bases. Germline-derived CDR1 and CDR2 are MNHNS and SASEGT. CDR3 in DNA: TGTGCCAGCAGTGTGCAAGGGGGACCTACCTACGAGCAGTACTTC. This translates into CASSVQGGPTYEQYF.

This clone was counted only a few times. The CDR3 bases are TGTGCCAGTAGTATGTTAGGGGAGGGACACTACGAGCAGTACTTC. The encoded protein is CASSMLGEGHYEQYF. The chain employs TRBV19 and TRBJ2-7, with D possibly TRBD2 on 7 matching bases. Germline CDR1 and CDR2: LNHDA and SQIVND (reference sequence). This CDR3 is 15 amino acids long. The V end lost 3 bases, the J end lost 3 bases, and 15 bases lay between the germline ends. Looking up the rest from reference TRBV19 and TRBJ2-7 gives the full variable domain: DGGITQSPKYLFRKEGQNVTLSCEQNLNHDAMYWYRQDPGQGLRLIYYSQIVNDFQKGDIAEGYSVSREKKESFPLTVTSAQKNPTAFYLCASSMLGEGHYEQYFGPGTRLTVT.

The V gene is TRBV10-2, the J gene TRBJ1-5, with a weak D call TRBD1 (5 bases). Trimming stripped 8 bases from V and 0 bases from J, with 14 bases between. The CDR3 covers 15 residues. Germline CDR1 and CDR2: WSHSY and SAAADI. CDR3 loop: CASYWTTYSNQPQHF. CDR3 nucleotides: TGCGCCAGCTACTGGACAACATATAGCAATCAGCCCCAGCATTTT.

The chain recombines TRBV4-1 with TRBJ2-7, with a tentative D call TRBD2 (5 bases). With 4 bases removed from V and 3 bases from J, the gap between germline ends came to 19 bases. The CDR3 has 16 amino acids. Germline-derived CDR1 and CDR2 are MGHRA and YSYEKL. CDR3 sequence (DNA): TGCGCCAGCAGCCGAAGTAGCGCGGACCGAGACTACGAGCAGTACTTC. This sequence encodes CASSRSSADRDYEQYF.

CDR3 sequence: CASSQESQGGEKLFF. The CDR3 DNA reads TGTGCCAGCAGCCAAGAAAGCCAGGGAGGTGAAAAACTGTTTTTT. The chain has TRBV4-2 and TRBJ1-4, with D possibly matching TRBD1 (5 bases). CDR3 size: 15 residues. V lost 0 bases, J lost 7 bases, and 12 bases lay in between. Germline V lookup: CDR1 LGHNA, CDR2 YNFKEQ.